These T cell receptor beta chains were read from a single sample in a study of blood T cells in healthy people across ages. Each CDR3 protein is one row after TCRdb ran MiXCR on the 5' RACE reads. The repertoire consists of 1.5 million or so distinct CDR3 sequences, with roughly 40% occurring once and the leading ten covering roughly 7.9%. The specimen sequenced was blood. The receptors originated from a woman aged 18-30 years in good health. The CDR3 runs from the conserved cysteine through the conserved F or W. D genes are given only for firm matches. Size tells how often a clone was seen (once, few, many) or the class of an expanded clone, and some rows leave it out.

-	TRBJ1-5	few	TRBV13	TGTGCCAGCAGCTTAGGTGGGGACACCAATCAGCCCCAGCATTTT	CASSLGGDTNQPQHF
-	TRBJ1-5	few	TRBV2	TGTGCCAGCAGTCCGACGGGGGGCGAGCTTCAGCCCCAGCATTTT	CASSPTGGELQPQHF
-	TRBJ2-2	-	TRBV20-1	TGCAGTGGTCAGACTACTGGGACCGGGGAGCTGTTTTTT	CSGQTTGTGELFF
-	TRBJ1-4	once	TRBV2	TGTGCCAGCAGGGCCCAAGGGATCCCTAATGAAAAACTGTTTTTT	CASRAQGIPNEKLFF
-	TRBJ1-2	-	TRBV5-1	TGCGCCAGCAGCTTGGTGGGGCACTATGGCTACACCTTC	CASSLVGHYGYTF
TRBD1	TRBJ1-5	-	TRBV5-5	TGTGCCAGCAGCTCGGACAGGGTTGGGAATCAGCCCCAGCATTTT	CASSSDRVGNQPQHF
-	TRBJ1-6	few	TRBV27	TGTGCCAGCAGTCCCAGAGACCAGGGGTCACCCCTCCACTTT	CASSPRDQGSPLHF
TRBD2	TRBJ2-3	-	TRBV5-1	TGCGCCAGCACGTGGCGGGAGAACACAGATACGCAGTATTTT	CASTWRENTDTQYF
-	TRBJ1-2	-	TRBV4-1	TGCGCCAGCAGCCAAGGACAGGAGTATGCCTACACCTTC	CASSQGQEYAYTF
TRBD2	TRBJ2-1	few	TRBV7-9	TGTGCCAGCAGCTTAGCGGGTAGCGGGGGGCCATACAAGTACAATGAGCAGTTCTTC	CASSLAGSGGPYKYNEQFF
TRBD2	TRBJ2-1	-	TRBV20-1	TGCAGTGCGCCGTCCGGGCGGGAGGCAGGTGAGCAGTTCTTC	CSAPSGREAGEQFF
-	TRBJ2-7	few	TRBV20-1	TGCAGTGCTAGAGAGGTGTACGAGCAGTACTTC	CSAREVYEQYF
-	TRBJ1-5	-	TRBV24-1	TGTGCCACCAGTGATTTTCACGGACAGCCCCAGCATTTT	CATSDFHGQPQHF
-	TRBJ1-1	-	TRBV7-6	TGTGCCAGCAGCTTAGCCTCGGGATCGTCCAGGGCCACTGAAGCTTTCTTT	CASSLASGSSRATEAFF
-	TRBJ2-3	few	TRBV6-1	TGTGCCAGCAGTGACTGGGACCAGGAGGGCACAGATACGCAGTATTTT	CASSDWDQEGTDTQYF
TRBD2	TRBJ2-1	many	TRBV12-3/TRBV12-4	TGTGCCAGCAGCTACCGGACTAGCGGGAAATACAATGAGCAGTTCTTC	CASSYRTSGKYNEQFF
TRBD1	TRBJ2-7	few	TRBV29-1	TGCAGCGTCAACAGGGGGCAAACTTCCGAGCAGTACTTC	CSVNRGQTSEQYF
-	TRBJ1-1	-	TRBV18	TGTGCCAGCTCCCCCAACCAGGGGTGGGGCACTGAAGCTTTCTTT	CASSPNQGWGTEAFF
-	TRBJ2-7	-	TRBV5-5	TGTGCCAGCAGCCGACAGGAGTTCTTCTACGAGCAGTACTTC	CASSRQEFFYEQYF
-	TRBJ2-7	-	TRBV21-1	TGTGCCAGCAGCAACCCCGCCCGGTTTGCCTACGAGCAGTACTTC	CASSNPARFAYEQYF
-	TRBJ1-2	few	TRBV3-1	TGTGCCAGCAGCCAAGGGGGTTCGGGGGATGGCTACACCTTC	CASSQGGSGDGYTF
-	TRBJ2-1	-	TRBV27	TGTGCCAGCAGTTTGTCTAGTCCCCCCGCTGGTGAGCAGTTCTTC	CASSLSSPPAGEQFF
-	TRBJ2-7	few	TRBV28	TGTGCCAGCAGTGCTGACAGGATTTACGAGCAGTACTTC	CASSADRIYEQYF
-	TRBJ2-1	once	TRBV5-1	TGCGCCAGCAGCCGGACAGAGAGGCACAATGAGCAGTTCTTC	CASSRTERHNEQFF
TRBD2	TRBJ2-3	few	TRBV20-1	TGCAGTGCTCACCGCGGGGGGGCATCCGATACGCAGTATTTT	CSAHRGGASDTQYF
TRBD2	TRBJ2-1	few	TRBV4-1	TGCGCCAGCAGCCAAGATCCGACTAGCGGGGGTAATAATGAGCAGTTCTTC	CASSQDPTSGGNNEQFF
-	TRBJ1-1	-	TRBV6-6	TGTGCCAGCACCCACTCGGCAGTGATGAACACTGAAGCTTTCTTT	CASTHSAVMNTEAFF
-	TRBJ2-7	many	TRBV28	TGTGCCAGCAGCCGACAACCCTACGAGCAGTACTTC	CASSRQPYEQYF
-	TRBJ2-1	-	TRBV28	TGTGCCAGCAGTTTATTTGCGGGGAGTGTGAATGAGCAGTTCTTC	CASSLFAGSVNEQFF
TRBD1	TRBJ2-1	-	TRBV7-9	TGTGCCAGCAGCCCCCGGGACAGGGTCAGGAATGAGCAGTTCTTC	CASSPRDRVRNEQFF
TRBD2	TRBJ2-2	-	TRBV20-1	TGCAGTGCCGGGACTAGCGGGAACACCGGGGAGCTGTTTTTT	CSAGTSGNTGELFF
-	TRBJ2-3	-	TRBV20-1	TGCAGTGCCCAACGTCTGGGGGATACGCAGTATTTT	CSAQRLGDTQYF
-	TRBJ1-1	-	TRBV27	TGTGCCAGCAGTCCTCCGTACGGGACGAACACTGAAGCTTTCTTT	CASSPPYGTNTEAFF
-	TRBJ2-5	-	TRBV29-1	TGCAGCGTCCCCAAGGGTGGCCAAGAGACCCAGTACTTC	CSVPKGGQETQYF
TRBD2	TRBJ2-1	-	TRBV2	TGTGCCAGCAGTGGGGGGGGAAGGGAAAACAATGAGCAGTTCTTC	CASSGGGRENNEQFF
-	TRBJ2-1	many	TRBV29-1	TGCAGCGTCGCAATTACAGGGAGCTCCTACAATGAGCAGTTCTTC	CSVAITGSSYNEQFF
-	TRBJ2-6	-	TRBV5-1	TGCGCCAGTACCAGTGGGGGCTCCGGGGCCAACGTCCTGACTTTC	CASTSGGSGANVLTF
TRBD1	TRBJ2-3	few	TRBV6-1	TGTGCCAGCAGTGATGTTGACAGGGGGTTAGATACGCAGTATTTT	CASSDVDRGLDTQYF
TRBD2	TRBJ2-7	-	TRBV9	TGTGCCAGCAGCGGGACTAGCGGGGTTTACGAGCAGTACTTC	CASSGTSGVYEQYF
TRBD1	TRBJ2-6	-	TRBV9	TGTGCCAGCAGCCCCCGGACAGGGGCAGACTCTGGGGCCAACGTCCTGACTTTC	CASSPRTGADSGANVLTF
-	TRBJ2-7	-	TRBV14	TGTGCCAGCAGCCAAGGGGGGGTCCCCTACGAGCAGTACTTC	CASSQGGVPYEQYF
-	TRBJ1-2	-	TRBV5-1	TGCGCCAGCCGAAGGGAAGCAGGGACGGACTATGGCTACACCTTC	CASRREAGTDYGYTF
-	TRBJ1-4	few	TRBV21-1	TGTGCCAGCAGCAAACCCCAGGGCCCGATCGGGGAAAAACTGTTTTTT	CASSKPQGPIGEKLFF
-	TRBJ2-5	few	TRBV6-1	TGTGCCAGCAGAACGGCCACGTACCAAGAGACCCAGTACTTC	CASRTATYQETQYF
-	TRBJ2-3	-	TRBV20-1	TGCAGTGCTTCGTATAGCGGTACGCAGTATTTT	CSASYSGTQYF
-	TRBJ1-2	-	TRBV6-2/TRBV6-3	TGTGCCAGCAAATCGGCCGACAGGTCTCTCGGCGGCTACACCTTC	CASKSADRSLGGYTF
-	TRBJ2-1	few	TRBV2	TGTGCCAGCCAGGCATATGGTACAAATGAGCAGTTCTTC	CASQAYGTNEQFF
TRBD1	TRBJ2-2	-	TRBV20-1	TGCAGTGCTAGGACAGGGGCGATGAACACCGGGGAGCTGTTTTTT	CSARTGAMNTGELFF
-	TRBJ2-3	-	TRBV5-1	TGCGCCAGCAGCTCGAGGCAGTCTAGCACAGATACGCAGTATTTT	CASSSRQSSTDTQYF
-	TRBJ2-3	-	TRBV9	TGTGCCAGCAGCGTAGGTGGTGTAGGTCCAGATACGCAGTATTTT	CASSVGGVGPDTQYF
-	TRBJ2-3	-	TRBV18	TGTGCCAGCTCACCACCGCGGGAAGGGCCAGATACGCAGTATTTT	CASSPPREGPDTQYF
-	TRBJ2-5	-	TRBV25-1	TGTGCCAGCAGTGAATGGAAGGGTTCGGCCCAAGAGACCCAGTACTTC	CASSEWKGSAQETQYF
-	TRBJ2-1	few	TRBV6-5	TGTGCCAGCAGTTACTCTTGGGGACCAGGGGCCAAGGTCGCCTACAATGAGCAGTTCTTC	CASSYSWGPGAKVAYNEQFF
-	TRBJ2-3	-	TRBV9	TGTGCCAGCAGCGGAACCACGCAGTATTTT	CASSGTTQYF
TRBD1	TRBJ1-1	-	TRBV6-5	TGTGCCAGCAGTTACTCGATGGACAGGAACCCCATAAGACCCCTATTGAACACTGAAGCTTTCTTT	CASSYSMDRNPIRPLLNTEAFF
-	TRBJ2-5	-	TRBV7-9	TGTGCCAGCAGGAATGCCAATGAACAGTACTTC	CASRNANEQYF